This T cell receptor beta chain originates from a study of cytomegalovirus exposure and HLA in healthy donors. Overall study context: Early released data had 65 million to 100 million unique TCRs, all coming from HLA-typed donors.

CDR1 and CDR2 (germline): SGHVS, FNYEAQ. The CDR3 sequence is 17 residues long. V lost 5 bases to trimming and J lost 0 bases, with 17 bases between them. A multiplex PCR was run with 60 Vbeta primers and 13 Jbeta primers. Only in-frame clones appear in the TCRdb table, and some are missing; sequencing was by immunoSEQ multiplex PCR. The repertoire holds 110,000 or so clones, with roughly 15% as singletons. Whole-study findings and limits: For TCR beta chains, V- and J-gene trimming was later linked to a missense DCLRE1C variant.

Points on this clone: Antigen unknown.

The sequenced material came from PBMCs. J is TRBJ1-3 and V is TRBV7-6, with no clear D. This receptor was obtained from a female donor in good health and CMV-seronegative. CDR3 loop: CASSPGMGPSSGNTIYF. For the CDR3, the DNA is TGTGCCAGCAGCCCGGGTATGGGTCCTTCCTCTGGAAACACCATATATTTT.